This T cell receptor (beta chain) emerged from a study of memory CD4+ T cells and cytomegalovirus serostatus. Data came from immunoSEQ multiplex PCR; TCRdb stores just in-frame clones and leaves some out. The sample comprises tens of thousands of clones, roughly three quarters of which are singletons, and nearly 0.9% rests with the top ten. CDR1 and CDR2 (germline): SGHVS, FQNEAQ. V gave up 5 bases and J gave up 2 bases; unmatched junction bases: 8. The CDR3 is made up of 16 amino acids. Single viable CD3+CD4+CD8-CD45RO+ cells were sorted as the memory CD4+ T cells. Donors' CMV status reflects serum IgG against pp150, pp28, p38, p52.

Sequenced sample: memory CD4+ T cells from blood. The rearrangement uses TRBV7-8 and TRBJ2-5; 10 bases are shared with TRBD2. The receptor was derived from an adult in good health and CMV-seronegative. CDR3 amino acids: CASSGRGLAVQETQYF. In nucleotides, the CDR3 is TGTGCCAGCAGCGGAAGAGGACTAGCGGTACAAGAGACCCAGTACTTC.